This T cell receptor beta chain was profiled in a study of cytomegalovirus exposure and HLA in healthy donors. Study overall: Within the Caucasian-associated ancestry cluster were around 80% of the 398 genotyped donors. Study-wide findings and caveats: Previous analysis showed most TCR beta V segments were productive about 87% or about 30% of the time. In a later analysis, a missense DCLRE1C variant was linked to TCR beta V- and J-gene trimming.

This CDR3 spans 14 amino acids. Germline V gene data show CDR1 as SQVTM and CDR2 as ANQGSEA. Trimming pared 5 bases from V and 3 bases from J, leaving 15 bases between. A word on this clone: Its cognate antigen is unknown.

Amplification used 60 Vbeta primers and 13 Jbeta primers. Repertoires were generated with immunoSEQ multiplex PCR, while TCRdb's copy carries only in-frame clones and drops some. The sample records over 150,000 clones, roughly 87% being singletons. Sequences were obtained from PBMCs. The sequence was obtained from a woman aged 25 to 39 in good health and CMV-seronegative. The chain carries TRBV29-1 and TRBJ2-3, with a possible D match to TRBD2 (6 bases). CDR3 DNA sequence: TGCAGCGTTTCCGGGACTCTACTTACAGATACGCAGTATTTT. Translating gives CSVSGTLLTDTQYF.